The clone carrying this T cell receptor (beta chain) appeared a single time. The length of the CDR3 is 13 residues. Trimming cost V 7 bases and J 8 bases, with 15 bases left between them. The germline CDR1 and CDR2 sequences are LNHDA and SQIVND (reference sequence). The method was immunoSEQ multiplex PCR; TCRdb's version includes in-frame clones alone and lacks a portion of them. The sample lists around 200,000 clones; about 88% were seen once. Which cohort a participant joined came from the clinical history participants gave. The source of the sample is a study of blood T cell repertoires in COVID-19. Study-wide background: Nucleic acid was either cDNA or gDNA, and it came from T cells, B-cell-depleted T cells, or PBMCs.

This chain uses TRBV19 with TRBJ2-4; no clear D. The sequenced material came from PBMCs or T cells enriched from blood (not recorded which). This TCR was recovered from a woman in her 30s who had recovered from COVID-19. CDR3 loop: CASKVDSTDIQYF. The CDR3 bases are TGTGCCAGTAAGGTCGACTCGACGGACATTCAGTACTTC.